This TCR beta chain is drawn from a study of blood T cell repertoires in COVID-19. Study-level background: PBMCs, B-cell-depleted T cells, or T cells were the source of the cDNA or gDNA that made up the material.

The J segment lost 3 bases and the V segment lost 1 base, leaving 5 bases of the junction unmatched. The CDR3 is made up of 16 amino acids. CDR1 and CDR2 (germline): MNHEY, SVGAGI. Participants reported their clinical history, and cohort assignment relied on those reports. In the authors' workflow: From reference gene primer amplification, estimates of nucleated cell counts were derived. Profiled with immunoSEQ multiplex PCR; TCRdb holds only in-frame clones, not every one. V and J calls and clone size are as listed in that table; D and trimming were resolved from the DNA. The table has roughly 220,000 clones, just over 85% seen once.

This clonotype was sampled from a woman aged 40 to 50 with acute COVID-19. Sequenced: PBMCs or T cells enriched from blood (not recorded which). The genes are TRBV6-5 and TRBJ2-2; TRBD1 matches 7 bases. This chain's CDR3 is CASSYLQGWDTGELFF. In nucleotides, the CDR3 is TGTGCCAGCAGTTACTTACAGGGGTGGGACACCGGGGAGCTGTTTTTT.